What follows is one T cell receptor beta chain and its context. Antigen: not known. Unmatched junction bases numbered 5, after V lost 4 bases and J lost 2 bases. This CDR3 has 14 residues. TCRalpha and TCRbeta libraries used 5'RACE with constant-segment primers and UMIs. TCRdb independently ran MiXCR on the 5' RACE reads; one entry per CDR3 protein. There are under 550,000 distinct CDR3 sequences in the sample; 15% to 20% occur only once, and approximately 13% lies in the top ten. The entry originates in a study of T-cell memory formation after mild COVID-19. Broader study findings: CD4/CD8 balance characterized clones contracting day 15 to 85, and CD4+ skew characterized later expanders. CD4+ contracting clones lay mainly in CM and EM, CD8+ ones in EMRA.

The receptor was isolated from an adult woman who had mild COVID-19 (a few samples of this study predate the infection). Cell type and time point are not known. The sample was PBMCs or a T cell subset sorted from them (not recorded which). The rearrangement joins TRBV12-3 or TRBV12-4 to TRBJ2-7, with 7 bases aligning to TRBD1. DNA of the CDR3: TGTGCCAGCAGTTCCCCGACAGGGACCTACGAGCAGTACTTC. Amino acid sequence: CASSSPTGTYEQYF.